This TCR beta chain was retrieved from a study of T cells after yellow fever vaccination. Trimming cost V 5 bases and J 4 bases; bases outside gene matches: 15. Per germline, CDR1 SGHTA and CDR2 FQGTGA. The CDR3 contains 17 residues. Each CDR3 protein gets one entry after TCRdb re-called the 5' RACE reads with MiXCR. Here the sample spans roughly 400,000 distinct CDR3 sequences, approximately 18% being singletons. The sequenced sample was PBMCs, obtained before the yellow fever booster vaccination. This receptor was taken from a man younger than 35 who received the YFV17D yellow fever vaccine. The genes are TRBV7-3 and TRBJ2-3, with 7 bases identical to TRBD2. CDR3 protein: CASSRERGGGDPDTQYF. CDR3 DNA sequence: TGTGCCAGCAGCAGAGAGCGCGGCGGGGGAGACCCAGATACGCAGTATTTT.